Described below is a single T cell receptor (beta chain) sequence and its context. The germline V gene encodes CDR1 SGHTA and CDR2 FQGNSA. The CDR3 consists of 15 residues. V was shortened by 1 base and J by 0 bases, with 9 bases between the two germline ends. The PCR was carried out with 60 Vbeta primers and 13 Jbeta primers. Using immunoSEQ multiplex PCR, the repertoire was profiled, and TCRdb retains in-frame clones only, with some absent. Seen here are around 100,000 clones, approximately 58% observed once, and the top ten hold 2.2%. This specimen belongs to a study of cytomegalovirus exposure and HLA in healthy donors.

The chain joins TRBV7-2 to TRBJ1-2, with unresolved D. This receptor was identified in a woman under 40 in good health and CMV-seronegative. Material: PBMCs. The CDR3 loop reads CASSLVWTSNYGYTF. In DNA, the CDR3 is TGTGCCAGCAGCTTAGTCTGGACTTCTAACTATGGCTACACCTTC.